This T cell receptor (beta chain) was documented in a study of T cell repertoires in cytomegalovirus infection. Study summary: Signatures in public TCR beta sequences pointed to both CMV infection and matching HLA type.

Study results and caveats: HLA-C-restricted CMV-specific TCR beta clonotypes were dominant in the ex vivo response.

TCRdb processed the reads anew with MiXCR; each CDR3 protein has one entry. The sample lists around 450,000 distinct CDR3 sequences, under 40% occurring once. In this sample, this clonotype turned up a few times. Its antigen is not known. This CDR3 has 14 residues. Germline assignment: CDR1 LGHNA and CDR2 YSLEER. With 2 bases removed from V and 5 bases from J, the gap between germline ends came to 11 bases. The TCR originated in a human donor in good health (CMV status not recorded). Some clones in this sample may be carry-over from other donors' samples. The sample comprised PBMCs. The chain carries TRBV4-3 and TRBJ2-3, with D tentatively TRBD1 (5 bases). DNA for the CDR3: TGCGCCAGCAGCCAACTAGGGGAAGGAGATACGCAGTATTTT. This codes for CASSQLGEGDTQYF.